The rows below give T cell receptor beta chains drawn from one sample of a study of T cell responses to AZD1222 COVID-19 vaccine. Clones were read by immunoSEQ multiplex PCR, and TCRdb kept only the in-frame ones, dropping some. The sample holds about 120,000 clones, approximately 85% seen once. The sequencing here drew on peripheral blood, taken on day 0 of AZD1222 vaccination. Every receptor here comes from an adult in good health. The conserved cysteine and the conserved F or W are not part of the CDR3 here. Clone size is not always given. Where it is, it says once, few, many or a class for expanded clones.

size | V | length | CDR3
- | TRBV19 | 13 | ASSSDRGVRWPQH
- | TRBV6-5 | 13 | ASSPSRDTQNIQY
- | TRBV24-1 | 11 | ATRDRTTDEQY
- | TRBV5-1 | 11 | ASSSRGGYEQY
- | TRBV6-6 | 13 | ASSGRTGSSYEQY
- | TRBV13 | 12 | ASSSGTPAYEQY
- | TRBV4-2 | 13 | ASSTRQTSRTEAF
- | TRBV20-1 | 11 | SASQGRNYGYT
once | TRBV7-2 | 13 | ASSYGTSNTGELF
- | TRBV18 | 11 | ASSQGAGNTIY
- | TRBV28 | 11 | ASSLVSLQPQH
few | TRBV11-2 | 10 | ASSSRTVEAF
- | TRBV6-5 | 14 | ASSYSANTGAGEAF
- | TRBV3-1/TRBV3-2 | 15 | ASSQHNPRAGAYEQY
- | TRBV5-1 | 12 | ASSLSISNYGYT
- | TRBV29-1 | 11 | SVTGPMNTEAF
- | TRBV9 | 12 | ASSKTTSTDTQY
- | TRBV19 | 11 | ASSAGDTDTQY
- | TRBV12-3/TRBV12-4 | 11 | ASSWQPSAYAF
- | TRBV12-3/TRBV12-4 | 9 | ASTDREGYT
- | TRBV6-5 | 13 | ASSSRTSQWDEQF
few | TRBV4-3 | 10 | ASSQEVGPLH
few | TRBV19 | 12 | ASRVYEANQPQH
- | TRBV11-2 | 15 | ASSPWAISGRDYEQY
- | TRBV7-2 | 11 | ASSFGHGNTIY
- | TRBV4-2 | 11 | ASSQDLNYEQY
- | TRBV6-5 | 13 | ASSYPGTLNTEAF
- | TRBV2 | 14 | ASSELTATNTGELF
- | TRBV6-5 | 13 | ASSPSGGVGYGYT
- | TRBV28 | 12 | ASRPQGLRNEQF
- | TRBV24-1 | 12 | ATSETSSSDTQY
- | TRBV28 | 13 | ASSLGDGSNQPQH
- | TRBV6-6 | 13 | ASSYSSRGDSPLH
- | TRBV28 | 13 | ASSLWTGLNTEAF
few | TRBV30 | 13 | AWRSPSGSLNEQF
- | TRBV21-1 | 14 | ASSKPPPKWNTEAF
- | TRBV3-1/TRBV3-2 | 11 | ASRGQGNNEQF
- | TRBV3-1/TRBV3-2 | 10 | ASSQGRSATF
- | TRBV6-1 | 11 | ASSEGRFGARS
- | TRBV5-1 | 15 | ASRPQGALGMNTEAF
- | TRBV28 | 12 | ASSKGGTPYEQY